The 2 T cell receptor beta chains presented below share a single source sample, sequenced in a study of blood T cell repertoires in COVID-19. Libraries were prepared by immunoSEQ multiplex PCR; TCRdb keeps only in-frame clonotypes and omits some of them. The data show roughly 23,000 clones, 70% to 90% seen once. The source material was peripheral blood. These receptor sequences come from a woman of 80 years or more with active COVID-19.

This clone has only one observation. The CDR3 loop reads CASSPPGNQETQYF. The CDR3 DNA is TGTGCCAGTAGCCCCCCCGGGAACCAAGAGACCCAGTACTTC. This chain joins TRBV19 and TRBJ2-5, with D maybe TRBD2 (5 bases). Trimming left V 6 bases short and J 0 bases short, with 11 bases between. Germline V gene sequence: CDR1 LNHDA, CDR2 SQIVND (reference sequence). The CDR3 totals 14 residues.

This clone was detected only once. CDR3 region: CASRPVAGSYNEQFF. CDR3 DNA sequence: TGCGCCAGCAGGCCGGTAGCGGGGAGCTACAATGAGCAGTTCTTC. The chain is built from TRBV4-1 and TRBJ2-1; 8 nucleotides align to TRBD2. The CDR3 consists of 15 residues. Trimming removed 6 bases from V and 3 bases from J; junction bases left unmatched: 7. CDR1 and CDR2 from the germline V gene are MGHRA and YSYEKL.